A selection of T cell receptor beta chains follows, all from one sample in a study of graft-versus-host responses after intestinal transplantation. Using immunoSEQ multiplex PCR, the repertoire was profiled, and TCRdb retains in-frame clones only, with some absent. The sample has 60,000 or so clones; roughly 89% are singletons. Material: PBMCs, obtained about 120 days after intestinal transplantation. The receptors here all came from a human patient who received an intestinal transplant, so some T cells may come from the graft donor. The CDR3 runs from the conserved cysteine through the conserved F or W. The order of the fields is J gene, CDR3 length, clone size, V gene, D gene, CDR3 protein, CDR3 DNA. A D gene is named only where the DNA matches it firmly. The size of a clone is reported for some rows only, either as once, few or many, or as a class for expanded clones.

j_gene: TRBJ1-4
len: 15
abundance: .
v_gene: TRBV7-6
d_gene: .
CDR3aa: CASSFRDGFNEKLFF
CDR3nt: TGTGCCAGCAGCTTCAGGGACGGCTTTAATGAAAAACTGTTTTTT

j_gene: TRBJ1-3
len: 16
abundance: .
v_gene: TRBV7-8
d_gene: .
CDR3aa: CASSLAGVSSGNTIYF
CDR3nt: TGTGCCAGCAGCTTAGCAGGCGTAAGCTCTGGAAACACCATATATTTT

j_gene: TRBJ2-7
len: 13
abundance: once
v_gene: TRBV2
d_gene: .
CDR3aa: CASSEWASYEQYF
CDR3nt: TGTGCCAGCAGTGAATGGGCCTCCTACGAGCAGTACTTC

j_gene: TRBJ2-2
len: 15
abundance: .
v_gene: TRBV5-1
d_gene: .
CDR3aa: CASSLEGLGGGELFF
CDR3nt: TGCGCCAGCAGCTTGGAGGGACTCGGCGGCGGGGAGCTGTTTTTT

j_gene: TRBJ2-3
len: 14
abundance: once
v_gene: TRBV7-3
d_gene: .
CDR3aa: CASSLGDSTDTQYF
CDR3nt: TGTGCCAGCAGCTTAGGGGATAGCACAGATACGCAGTATTTT

j_gene: TRBJ2-7
len: 15
abundance: once
v_gene: TRBV6-6
d_gene: TRBD1
CDR3aa: CASSPPGQGAYEQYF
CDR3nt: TGTGCCAGCAGCCCACCGGGACAGGGGGCCTACGAGCAGTACTTC

j_gene: TRBJ2-5
len: 13
abundance: .
v_gene: TRBV5-1
d_gene: .
CDR3aa: CASSWTPPETQYF
CDR3nt: TGCGCCAGCAGCTGGACTCCTCCGGAGACCCAGTACTTC

j_gene: TRBJ2-1
len: 14
abundance: .
v_gene: TRBV9
d_gene: TRBD2
CDR3aa: CASSPIAGYNEQFF
CDR3nt: TGTGCCAGCAGCCCCATAGCGGGGTACAATGAGCAGTTCTTC

j_gene: TRBJ2-4
len: 13
abundance: .
v_gene: TRBV5-6
d_gene: .
CDR3aa: CASSLDAKNIQYF
CDR3nt: TGTGCCAGCAGCTTGGATGCCAAAAACATTCAGTACTTC

j_gene: TRBJ1-1
len: 16
abundance: .
v_gene: TRBV5-1
d_gene: .
CDR3aa: CASSTKVRAWNTEAFF
CDR3nt: TGCGCCAGCAGCACAAAGGTGAGGGCTTGGAACACTGAAGCTTTCTTT

j_gene: TRBJ2-7
len: 13
abundance: .
v_gene: TRBV6-5
d_gene: .
CDR3aa: CASRGAGSYEQYF
CDR3nt: TGTGCCAGCCGGGGGGCAGGCTCCTACGAGCAGTACTTC

j_gene: TRBJ2-3
len: 17
abundance: .
v_gene: TRBV2
d_gene: TRBD2
CDR3aa: CASSDGLAGEGTDTQYF
CDR3nt: TGTGCCAGCAGTGACGGCTTAGCGGGAGAGGGCACAGATACGCAGTATTTT

j_gene: TRBJ2-1
len: 16
abundance: .
v_gene: TRBV5-1
d_gene: TRBD1
CDR3aa: CASSKTGASSYNEQFF
CDR3nt: TGCGCCAGCAGCAAAACAGGGGCCAGCTCCTACAATGAGCAGTTCTTC

j_gene: TRBJ2-7
len: 16
abundance: .
v_gene: TRBV9
d_gene: .
CDR3aa: CASSVDGRPFVYEQYF
CDR3nt: TGTGCCAGCAGCGTAGATGGGCGCCCCTTTGTCTACGAGCAGTACTTC

j_gene: TRBJ2-3
len: 15
abundance: .
v_gene: TRBV28
d_gene: TRBD2
CDR3aa: CASSLSGSGADTQYF
CDR3nt: TGTGCCAGCAGTCTTAGCGGGAGTGGGGCAGATACGCAGTATTTT

j_gene: TRBJ1-1
len: 13
abundance: .
v_gene: TRBV29-1
d_gene: TRBD1
CDR3aa: CSGGQGENAEAFF
CDR3nt: TGCAGCGGGGGACAGGGGGAGAACGCTGAAGCTTTCTTT

j_gene: TRBJ2-7
len: 16
abundance: .
v_gene: TRBV5-1
d_gene: TRBD1
CDR3aa: CASRSPRDRPDYEQYF
CDR3nt: TGCGCCAGCAGATCGCCCCGGGACAGGCCGGACTACGAGCAGTACTTC

j_gene: TRBJ1-1
len: 13
abundance: .
v_gene: TRBV6-5
d_gene: .
CDR3aa: CASSYGGNTEAFF
CDR3nt: TGTGCCAGCAGTTACGGGGGGAACACTGAAGCTTTCTTT

j_gene: TRBJ1-3
len: 15
abundance: once
v_gene: TRBV7-6
d_gene: .
CDR3aa: CASSLEFGVGNTIYF
CDR3nt: TGTGCCAGCAGCTTAGAGTTTGGGGTTGGAAACACCATATATTTT

j_gene: TRBJ1-5
len: 18
abundance: .
v_gene: TRBV6-1
d_gene: TRBD1
CDR3aa: CASSEGTGGVYSNQPQHF
CDR3nt: TGTGCCAGCAGTGAAGGGACAGGGGGCGTATATAGCAATCAGCCCCAGCATTTT

j_gene: TRBJ2-1
len: 14
abundance: .
v_gene: TRBV4-1
d_gene: TRBD1
CDR3aa: CASTDRGKYNEQFF
CDR3nt: TGCGCCAGCACAGACAGGGGAAAATACAATGAGCAGTTCTTC

j_gene: TRBJ2-3
len: 16
abundance: once
v_gene: TRBV2
d_gene: TRBD2
CDR3aa: CASSERRGGATDTQYF
CDR3nt: TGTGCCAGCAGTGAACGCCGCGGGGGGGCAACAGATACGCAGTATTTT

j_gene: TRBJ2-1
len: 17
abundance: .
v_gene: TRBV7-8
d_gene: TRBD2
CDR3aa: CASSYLLAGGVTDEQFF
CDR3nt: TGTGCCAGCAGCTATCTACTAGCGGGAGGGGTCACGGATGAGCAGTTCTTC

j_gene: TRBJ2-2
len: 15
abundance: .
v_gene: TRBV2
d_gene: .
CDR3aa: CASSEVVATPGELFF
CDR3nt: TGTGCCAGCAGTGAAGTGGTGGCAACCCCCGGGGAGCTGTTTTTT

j_gene: TRBJ1-6
len: 14
abundance: .
v_gene: TRBV30
d_gene: TRBD1
CDR3aa: CAWAITGVNSPLHF
CDR3nt: TGTGCCTGGGCGATTACAGGGGTGAATTCACCCCTCCACTTT

j_gene: TRBJ1-1
len: 16
abundance: .
v_gene: TRBV14
d_gene: .
CDR3aa: CASSHRLGRLNTEAFF
CDR3nt: TGTGCCAGCAGCCATAGGCTTGGCAGGTTGAACACTGAAGCTTTCTTT

j_gene: TRBJ1-5
len: 16
abundance: .
v_gene: TRBV19
d_gene: .
CDR3aa: CASSISRFYSNQPQHF
CDR3nt: TGTGCCAGTAGTATCTCACGGTTCTATAGCAATCAGCCCCAGCATTTT

j_gene: TRBJ2-5
len: 15
abundance: .
v_gene: TRBV2
d_gene: TRBD2
CDR3aa: CASTTSGRPEETQYF
CDR3nt: TGTGCCAGCACCACTAGCGGGCGCCCCGAAGAGACCCAGTACTTC

j_gene: TRBJ2-1
len: 12
abundance: .
v_gene: TRBV11-2
d_gene: TRBD2
CDR3aa: CASSRSGRGQFF
CDR3nt: TGTGCCAGCAGCCGTAGCGGGAGGGGGCAGTTCTTC

j_gene: TRBJ2-5
len: 17
abundance: .
v_gene: TRBV10-3
d_gene: TRBD1
CDR3aa: CAISESVRDRGQETQYF
CDR3nt: TGTGCCATCAGTGAGTCGGTTAGGGACAGGGGGCAAGAGACCCAGTACTTC

j_gene: TRBJ2-3
len: 13
abundance: .
v_gene: TRBV5-4
d_gene: .
CDR3aa: CASRPQGTDTQYF
CDR3nt: TGTGCCAGCAGACCTCAGGGGACAGATACGCAGTATTTT

j_gene: TRBJ2-7
len: 13
abundance: .
v_gene: TRBV19
d_gene: .
CDR3aa: CASPTENSYEQYF
CDR3nt: TGTGCCAGTCCTACAGAGAACTCCTACGAGCAGTACTTC

j_gene: TRBJ2-7
len: 13
abundance: .
v_gene: TRBV11-3
d_gene: TRBD1
CDR3aa: CASGQGSSYEQYF
CDR3nt: TGTGCCAGCGGACAGGGTTCCTCCTACGAGCAGTACTTC

j_gene: TRBJ2-7
len: 13
abundance: once
v_gene: TRBV4-1
d_gene: .
CDR3aa: CASSLPGGYEQYF
CDR3nt: TGCGCCAGCAGCCTCCCTGGGGGCTACGAGCAGTACTTC

j_gene: TRBJ2-5
len: 16
abundance: .
v_gene: TRBV2
d_gene: .
CDR3aa: CASKVWGVAFQETQYF
CDR3nt: TGTGCCAGCAAGGTTTGGGGGGTCGCCTTCCAAGAGACCCAGTACTTC

j_gene: TRBJ2-7
len: 14
abundance: .
v_gene: TRBV15
d_gene: .
CDR3aa: CATSRPGQAYEQYF
CDR3nt: TGTGCCACCAGCAGGCCGGGCCAGGCCTACGAGCAGTACTTC

j_gene: TRBJ2-2
len: 16
abundance: .
v_gene: TRBV19
d_gene: TRBD1
CDR3aa: CASSSRDRGYSGELFF
CDR3nt: TGTGCCAGTAGTAGCCGGGACAGGGGGTATTCCGGGGAGCTGTTTTTT

j_gene: TRBJ1-5
len: 19
abundance: .
v_gene: TRBV7-7
d_gene: .
CDR3aa: CASSLASLPNLTENQPQHF
CDR3nt: TGTGCTAGCAGCTTAGCGTCACTCCCAAATCTCACGGAGAATCAGCCCCAGCATTTT

j_gene: TRBJ1-1
len: 13
abundance: .
v_gene: TRBV6-1
d_gene: .
CDR3aa: CASPRWEGTEAFF
CDR3nt: TGTGCCAGTCCCCGGTGGGAGGGCACTGAAGCTTTCTTT

j_gene: TRBJ2-3
len: 16
abundance: .
v_gene: TRBV18
d_gene: .
CDR3aa: CASSPFSPGTTDTQYF
CDR3nt: TGTGCCAGCTCACCATTTAGCCCAGGGACCACAGATACGCAGTATTTT

j_gene: TRBJ1-2
len: 11
abundance: .
v_gene: TRBV29-1
d_gene: TRBD1
CDR3aa: CSVGTVDGYTF
CDR3nt: TGCAGCGTAGGGACAGTAGATGGCTACACCTTC

j_gene: TRBJ2-7
len: 16
abundance: .
v_gene: TRBV7-6
d_gene: TRBD1
CDR3aa: CASSLETGTGGHEQYF
CDR3nt: TGTGCCAGCAGCTTAGAGACCGGGACAGGGGGCCACGAGCAGTACTTC

j_gene: TRBJ1-2
len: 13
abundance: .
v_gene: TRBV7-9
d_gene: .
CDR3aa: CASSSRGGGGYTF
CDR3nt: TGTGCCAGCAGCTCCCGGGGTGGCGGTGGCTACACCTTC

j_gene: TRBJ2-1
len: 15
abundance: once
v_gene: TRBV28
d_gene: .
CDR3aa: CASAYRVASYNEQFF
CDR3nt: TGTGCCAGCGCCTACAGGGTTGCCTCCTACAATGAGCAGTTCTTC

j_gene: TRBJ2-3
len: 14
abundance: .
v_gene: TRBV2
d_gene: .
CDR3aa: CASRSRGSTDTQYF
CDR3nt: TGTGCCAGCAGGAGCAGGGGCAGCACAGATACGCAGTATTTT